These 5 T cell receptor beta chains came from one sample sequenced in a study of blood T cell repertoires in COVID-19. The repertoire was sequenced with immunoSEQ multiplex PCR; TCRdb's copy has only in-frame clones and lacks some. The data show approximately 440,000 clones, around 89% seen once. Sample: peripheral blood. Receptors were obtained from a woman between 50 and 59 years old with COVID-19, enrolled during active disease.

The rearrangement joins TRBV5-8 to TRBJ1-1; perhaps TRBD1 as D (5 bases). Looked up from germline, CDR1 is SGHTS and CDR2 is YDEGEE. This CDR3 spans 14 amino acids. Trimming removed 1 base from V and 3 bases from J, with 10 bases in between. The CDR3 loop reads CASSLFAGHTEAFF. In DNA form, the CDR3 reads TGTGCCAGCAGCTTGTTCGCGGGGCACACTGAAGCTTTCTTT.

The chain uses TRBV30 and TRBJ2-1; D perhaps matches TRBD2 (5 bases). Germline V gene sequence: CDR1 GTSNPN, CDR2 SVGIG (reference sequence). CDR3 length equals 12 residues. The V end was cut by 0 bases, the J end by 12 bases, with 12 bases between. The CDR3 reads CAWSVHREGQFF. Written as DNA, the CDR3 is TGTGCCTGGAGTGTACACCGAGAGGGGCAGTTCTTC.

CDR3 sequence (DNA): TGTGCCAGCAGCTGGACAGGGTTCGTCTATGGCTACACCTTC. This encodes CASSWTGFVYGYTF. The gene calls are TRBV5-6 and TRBJ1-2; 8 positions agree with TRBD1. This CDR3 has 14 amino acids. V was clipped by 3 bases and J by 4 bases; unmatched bases: 5. Per the germline V gene, CDR1 is SGHDT and CDR2 is YYEEEE.

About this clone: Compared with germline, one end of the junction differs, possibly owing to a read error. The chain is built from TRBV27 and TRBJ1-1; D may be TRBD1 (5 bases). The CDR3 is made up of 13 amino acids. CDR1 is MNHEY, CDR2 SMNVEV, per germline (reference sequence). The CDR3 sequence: CASSFRVKTEAFF. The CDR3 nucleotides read TGTGCCAGCAGTTTCAGGGTGAAGACTGAAGCTTTCTTT.

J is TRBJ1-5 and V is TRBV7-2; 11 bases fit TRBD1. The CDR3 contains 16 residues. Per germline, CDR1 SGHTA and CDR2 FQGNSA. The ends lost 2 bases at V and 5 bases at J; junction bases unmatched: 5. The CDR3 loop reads CASSLRGGQGDQPQHF. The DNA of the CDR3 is TGTGCCAGCAGCTTAAGGGGGGGACAGGGGGATCAGCCCCAGCATTTT.